Following are 14 T cell receptor beta chains from one sample sequenced in a study of blood T cell repertoires in COVID-19. Only in-frame clones appear in the TCRdb table, and some are missing; sequencing was by immunoSEQ multiplex PCR. The sample includes approximately 190,000 clones, roughly four fifths of them seen just once. The sequenced sample was peripheral blood. The source is a man aged 25 to 45 with active or convalescent COVID-19.

The rearrangement joins TRBV3-1 (or the pseudogene TRBV3-2) to TRBJ1-2; 9 bases line up with TRBD1. V shed 4 bases and J 6 bases; nucleotides not matched to a gene: 12. CDR1 and CDR2 (germline): LGHDT, YNNKEL (reference sequence). This CDR3 has 16 amino acids. This CDR3 reads CASSLAFGTGLNGYTF. The CDR3, as DNA: TGTGCCAGCAGCCTCGCCTTCGGGACAGGGCTGAATGGCTACACCTTC.

The gene calls are TRBV21-1 and TRBJ1-3; TRBD1, the table's D call, was not compared with the DNA. TRBV21-1 is designated a pseudogene. This CDR3 has 16 amino acids. For the CDR3, the DNA is TGTGCCAGCAGCAAACTGCAGGGTAGCTCTGGAAACACCATATATTTT. This sequence encodes CASSKLQGSSGNTIYF.

This chain connects TRBV6-5 to TRBJ2-7; TRBD1 matches at 9 bases. The germline CDR1 and CDR2 sequences are MNHEY and SVGAGI. The CDR3 sequence is 14 residues long. V shed 7 bases, J shed 7 bases, and the junction held 11 bases outside the gene matches. CDR3 protein: CASTRTGGLWEQYF. CDR3 DNA sequence: TGTGCCAGCACCCGAACAGGGGGCTTATGGGAGCAGTACTTC.

The chain has TRBV19 and TRBJ1-5; no reliable D call. The CDR3 runs 12 residues. Trimming pared 6 bases from V and 6 bases from J, leaving 9 bases between. Germline assignment: CDR1 LNHDA and CDR2 SQIVND (reference sequence). The CDR3 region is CASSSTIQPQHF. The CDR3 coding sequence is TGTGCCAGTAGCAGTACGATTCAGCCCCAGCATTTT.

The V gene is TRBV29-1, the J gene TRBJ1-2, with 7 bases that match TRBD1. Germline V gene data show CDR1 as SQVTM and CDR2 as ANQGSEA. V was clipped by 1 base and J by 0 bases; unmatched bases: 5. The CDR3 consists of 15 residues. The CDR3 nucleotides read TGCAGCGTTGAAGGCGGACAGGACACTAACTATGGCTACACCTTC. Amino acid sequence: CSVEGGQDTNYGYTF.

The V call is TRBV27, the J call TRBJ1-2; 9 positions agree with TRBD1. CDR1 and CDR2 from the germline V gene are MNHEY and SMNVEV (reference sequence). V dropped 4 bases and J dropped 8; count of bases not matched to a gene: 5. This CDR3 contains 13 residues. The CDR3 nucleotides are TGTGCCAGCAGTTACGGGACAGGGTTCGGCTACACCTTC. Protein product: CASSYGTGFGYTF.

The V gene is TRBV11-2, the J gene TRBJ2-5; D perhaps matches TRBD1 (5 bases). Germline loops: CDR1 SGHAT, CDR2 FQNNGV. The length of the CDR3 is 15 residues. V lost 0 bases to trimming and J lost 4 bases, with 12 bases between them. The CDR3 sequence: CASSLDKGSIETQYF. The CDR3 DNA is TGTGCCAGCAGCTTAGATAAGGGGTCGATAGAGACCCAGTACTTC.

The chain recombines TRBV7-9 with TRBJ1-3; no reliable D call. V gave up 6 bases and J gave up 4 bases, with 10 bases separating them. Per the germline V gene, CDR1 is SEHNR and CDR2 is FQNEAQ (reference sequence). This CDR3 contains 13 residues. The CDR3 coding sequence is TGTGCCAGCAGAAGGGAGTCCGGAAACACCATATATTTT. This gives the protein CASRRESGNTIYF.

V is TRBV7-9 and J is TRBJ1-5, with D perhaps matching TRBD1 (6 bases). Germline-derived CDR1 and CDR2 are SEHNR and FQNEAQ (reference sequence). This CDR3 is built from 14 residues. With 3 bases removed from V and 3 bases from J, the gap between germline ends came to 9 bases. This chain's CDR3 is CASSFRDNNQPQHF. The CDR3 coding sequence is TGTGCCAGCAGCTTCCGGGACAACAATCAGCCCCAGCATTTT. The entire variable domain, with the rest obtained from reference TRBV7-9 and TRBJ1-5, is as follows: DTGVSQNPRHKITKRGQNVTFRCDPISEHNRLYWYRQTLGQGPEFLTYFQNEAQLEKSRLLSDRFSAERPKGSFSTLEIQRTEQGDSAMYLCASSFRDNNQPQHFGDGTRLSIL.

This chain joins TRBV3-1 (or the pseudogene TRBV3-2) and TRBJ2-1, with 11 bases identical to TRBD2. Germline V gene data show CDR1 as LGHDT and CDR2 as YNNKEL (reference sequence). The CDR3 extends over 13 amino acids. V shed 8 bases, J shed 6 bases, and the junction held 3 bases outside the gene matches. This CDR3 is CASRLAGGNEQFF. CDR3 nucleotides: TGTGCCAGCCGGCTAGCGGGAGGCAATGAGCAGTTCTTC.

The chain has TRBV3-1 (or the pseudogene TRBV3-2) and TRBJ2-3; D unclear. The CDR3 is 15 residues long. Germline loops: CDR1 LGHDT, CDR2 YNNKEL (reference sequence). The V gene lost 4 bases and the J gene lost 0 bases, with 11 bases spanning the gap. The CDR3: CASSPGPTSTDTQYF. In nucleotides, the CDR3 is TGTGCCAGCAGCCCAGGCCCTACAAGCACAGATACGCAGTATTTT.

V gene TRBV6-5 combines with J gene TRBJ1-4; D is ambiguous. V was shortened by 1 base and J by 0 bases, with 6 bases between the two germline ends. The germline V gene has CDR1 MNHEY and CDR2 SVGAGI. The CDR3 is made up of 15 amino acids. The CDR3 region is CASSYFLTTNEKLFF. The CDR3 bases are TGTGCCAGCAGTTACTTTCTAACAACTAATGAAAAACTGTTTTTT.

This clone has a single count. The CDR3 sequence is CASSLAKGAVTGELFF. CDR3 in DNA: TGCGCCAGCAGCTTGGCCAAGGGGGCCGTCACCGGGGAGCTGTTTTTT. The genes are TRBV5-1 and TRBJ2-2; 7 bases match TRBD1. Trimming cost V 0 bases and J 4 bases; bases outside gene matches: 6. CDR3 size: 16 residues. Germline loops: CDR1 SGHRS, CDR2 YFSETQ.

This chain connects TRBV6-1 to TRBJ2-5; the match to TRBD2 covers 12 bases. Losses at the gene ends were 4 bases for V and 7 bases for J; bases not matched to a gene: 10. Germline CDR1 is MNHNS and CDR2 is SASEGT. The CDR3 spans 16 residues. CDR3 sequence: CASSGTSGGPAGTQYF. In DNA form, the CDR3 reads TGTGCCAGCAGTGGTACTAGCGGGGGGCCGGCAGGGACCCAGTACTTC.